One TCR beta chain is described in this entry. The antigen remains undetermined. A multiplex PCR was run with 60 Vbeta primers and 13 Jbeta primers. Here immunoSEQ multiplex PCR was the method, and the copy in TCRdb shows in-frame clones only, minus some. The table includes roughly 180,000 clones, roughly 80% detected once. J lost 4 bases, V lost 1 base, and 3 bases had no gene match. The length of the CDR3 is 15 residues. Germline V lookup: CDR1 SGHVS, CDR2 FQNEAQ. The data derive from a study of cytomegalovirus exposure and HLA in healthy donors. Despite likely unrecorded immune exposures, the donors were nominally healthy at the time of sampling. General observations from the study: Most subjects had HLA-A and HLA-B alleles reportedly predicted accurately by TCR beta sequences. The records held CMV serostatus as the only immune exposure information. TCR beta chains numbering some 150 were designated cytomegalovirus-associated.

Sequencing was performed on PBMCs. The source is a male donor in good health and CMV-seronegative. The chain is built from TRBV7-8 and TRBJ2-3; 9 nucleotides match TRBD2. The CDR3 DNA sequence: TGTGCCAGCAGCTTAGTAGCGGGAGCGGCAGATACGCAGTATTTT. Its translation is CASSLVAGAADTQYF. The full variable domain, its missing parts supplied by reference TRBV7-8 and TRBJ2-3, is GAGVSQSPRYKVAKRGQDVALRCDPISGHVSLFWYQQALGQGPEFLTYFQNEAQLDKSGLPSDRFFAERPEGSVSTLKIQRTQQEDSAVYLCASSLVAGAADTQYFGPGTRLTVL.